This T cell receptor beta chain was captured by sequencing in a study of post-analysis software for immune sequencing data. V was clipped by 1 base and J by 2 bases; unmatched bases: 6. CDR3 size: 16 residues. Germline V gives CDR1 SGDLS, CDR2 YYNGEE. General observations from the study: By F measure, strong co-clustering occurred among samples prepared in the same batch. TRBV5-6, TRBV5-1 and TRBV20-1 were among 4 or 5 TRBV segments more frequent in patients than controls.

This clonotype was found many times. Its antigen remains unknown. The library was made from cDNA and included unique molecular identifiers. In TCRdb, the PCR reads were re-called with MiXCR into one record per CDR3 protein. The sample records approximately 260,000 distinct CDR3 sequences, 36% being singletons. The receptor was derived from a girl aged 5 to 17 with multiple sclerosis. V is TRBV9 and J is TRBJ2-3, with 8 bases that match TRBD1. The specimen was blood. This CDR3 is CASSVLGTGATDTQYF. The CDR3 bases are TGTGCCAGCAGCGTACTGGGGACAGGAGCCACAGATACGCAGTATTTT.